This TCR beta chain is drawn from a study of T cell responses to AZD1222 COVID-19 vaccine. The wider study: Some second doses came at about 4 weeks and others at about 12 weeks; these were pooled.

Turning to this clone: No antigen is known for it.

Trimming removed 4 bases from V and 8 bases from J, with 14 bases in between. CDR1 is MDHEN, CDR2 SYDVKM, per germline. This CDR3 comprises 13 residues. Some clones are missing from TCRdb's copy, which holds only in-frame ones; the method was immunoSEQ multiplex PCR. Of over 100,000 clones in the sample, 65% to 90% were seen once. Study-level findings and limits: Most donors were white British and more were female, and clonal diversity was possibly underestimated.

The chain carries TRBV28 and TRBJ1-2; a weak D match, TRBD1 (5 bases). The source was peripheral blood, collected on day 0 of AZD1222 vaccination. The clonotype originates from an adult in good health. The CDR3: CASSSGGVRGYTF. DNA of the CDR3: TGTGCCAGCAGTTCGGGAGGGGTGCGCGGCTACACCTTC.